The text below deals with one T cell receptor (beta chain). These data come from a study of CD8+CD57+ T cells in acquired aplastic anemia. Study overall: Mean yield of DNA from sorted CD4+ and CD8+ cells was roughly 3.2 ug.

Deletions cut 5 bases from V and 3 bases from J, with 5 bases between. The CDR3 loop spans 12 amino acids. Germline assignment: CDR1 ENHRY and CDR2 SYGVKD. Genomic DNA was employed as the template in profiling TCR beta VDJ and CDR3. TCRdb analysed the reads with MiXCR anew, one entry per CDR3 protein. Counted here are more than 100,000 distinct CDR3 sequences, 40% to 45% occurring once; the ten biggest clones make up 8% to 9.5%. The TCR comes from a human donor in good health, serving as a control. This chain links TRBV10-3 with TRBJ1-5; no definite D call. Sequencing was carried out using sorted CD4+, CD8+, or CD8+CD57+ T cells (not recorded which) from PBMCs. CDR3 sequence: CAISPDNQPQHF. CDR3 sequence (DNA): TGTGCCATCAGTCCGGACAATCAGCCCCAGCATTTT.